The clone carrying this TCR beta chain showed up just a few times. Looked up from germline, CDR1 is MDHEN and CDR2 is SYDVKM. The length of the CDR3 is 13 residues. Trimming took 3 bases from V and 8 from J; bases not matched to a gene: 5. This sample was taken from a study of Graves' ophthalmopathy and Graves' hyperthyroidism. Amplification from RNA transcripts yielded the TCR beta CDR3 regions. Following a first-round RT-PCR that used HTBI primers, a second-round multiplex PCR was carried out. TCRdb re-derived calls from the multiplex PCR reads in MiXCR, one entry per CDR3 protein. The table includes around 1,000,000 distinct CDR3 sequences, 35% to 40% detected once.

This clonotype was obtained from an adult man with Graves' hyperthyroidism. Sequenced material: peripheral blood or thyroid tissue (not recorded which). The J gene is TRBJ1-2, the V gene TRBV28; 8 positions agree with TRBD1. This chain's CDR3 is CASSFPGQGGYTF. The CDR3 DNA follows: TGTGCCAGCAGTTTCCCAGGACAGGGCGGCTACACCTTC.